A selection of T cell receptor beta chains follows, all from one sample in a study of blood T cells in healthy people across ages. TCRdb re-analysed the 5' RACE reads in MiXCR, keeping a single row per CDR3 protein. The sample carries hundreds of thousands of distinct CDR3 sequences, around 50% recorded once. The sequencing input was blood. The receptors come from a woman of 80 years or more in good health. Each CDR3 is given with its conserved first and last residue. The order of the fields is V gene, J gene, clone size, D gene, CDR3 DNA, CDR3 protein. D genes are given only for firm matches. Clone size is not always given. Where it is, it says once, few, many or a class for expanded clones.

V gene: TRBV7-9; J gene: TRBJ1-3; clone size: .; D gene: .; CDR3 DNA: TGTGCCAGCAGCTTTGACGGAACGGGTAGAAACACCATATATTTT; CDR3 protein: CASSFDGTGRNTIYF
V gene: TRBV5-1; J gene: TRBJ2-1; clone size: few; D gene: .; CDR3 DNA: TGCGCCAGCAGCTCCCAGGGGCCAGCTGAGCAGTTCTTC; CDR3 protein: CASSSQGPAEQFF
V gene: TRBV5-1; J gene: TRBJ2-3; clone size: .; D gene: TRBD1; CDR3 DNA: TGCGCCAGCAGCCCGACAGGGATGTGCACAGATACGCAGTATTTT; CDR3 protein: CASSPTGMCTDTQYF
V gene: TRBV7-9; J gene: TRBJ2-1; clone size: .; D gene: TRBD2; CDR3 DNA: TGTGTCAGCAGCTTAGGGCGGGGGGCTTACAATGAGCAGTTCTTC; CDR3 protein: CVSSLGRGAYNEQFF
V gene: TRBV6-5; J gene: TRBJ2-3; clone size: many; D gene: .; CDR3 DNA: TGTGCCAGCAGTCGATCGAGGGACTTCCCCACAGATACGCAGTATTTT; CDR3 protein: CASSRSRDFPTDTQYF
V gene: TRBV7-2; J gene: TRBJ2-7; clone size: many; D gene: .; CDR3 DNA: TGTGCCAGCAGTCCAGGGGTCGGCCCCTACGAGCAGTACTTC; CDR3 protein: CASSPGVGPYEQYF
V gene: TRBV4-1; J gene: TRBJ2-1; clone size: many; D gene: .; CDR3 DNA: TGCGCCAGCAGCCAAGCGCGGAGGCTCACATACAATGAGCAGTTCTTC; CDR3 protein: CASSQARRLTYNEQFF
V gene: TRBV9; J gene: TRBJ2-7; clone size: many; D gene: TRBD2; CDR3 DNA: TGTGCCAGCAGCGTAGGTAGCGGGAGGTACGAGCAGTACTTC; CDR3 protein: CASSVGSGRYEQYF
V gene: TRBV14; J gene: TRBJ1-5; clone size: few; D gene: .; CDR3 DNA: TGTGCCAGCAGCCCAGATCATCAGCCCCAGCATTTT; CDR3 protein: CASSPDHQPQHF
V gene: TRBV10-3; J gene: TRBJ2-4; clone size: .; D gene: .; CDR3 DNA: TGTGCCATCAGTGAGTCGATTCAGACCCCCGCAGAGACCCAGTACTTT; CDR3 protein: CAISESIQTPAETQYF
V gene: TRBV29-1; J gene: TRBJ1-2; clone size: .; D gene: .; CDR3 DNA: TGCAGCGTTATAGGTTCCGTCGGTTATGGCTACACCTTC; CDR3 protein: CSVIGSVGYGYTF
V gene: TRBV29-1; J gene: TRBJ2-5; clone size: .; D gene: .; CDR3 DNA: TGCAGCGCTGGTTCGTACCAGGAGACCCAGTACTTC; CDR3 protein: CSAGSYQETQYF
V gene: TRBV27; J gene: TRBJ2-7; clone size: .; D gene: TRBD2; CDR3 DNA: TGTGCCAGCTATATAGCGGGAGGGCGCGAGCAGTACTTC; CDR3 protein: CASYIAGGREQYF
V gene: TRBV7-9; J gene: TRBJ2-5; clone size: .; D gene: .; CDR3 DNA: TGTGCCAGCAGCCCATACGAAGAGACCCAGTACTTC; CDR3 protein: CASSPYEETQYF
V gene: TRBV6-2/TRBV6-3; J gene: TRBJ2-7; clone size: .; D gene: TRBD1; CDR3 DNA: TGTGCCAGCAGTCAGGGGACAGGGGGCCCCCTCTCCTACGAGCAGTACTTC; CDR3 protein: CASSQGTGGPLSYEQYF
V gene: TRBV7-6; J gene: TRBJ2-3; clone size: few; D gene: TRBD1; CDR3 DNA: TGTGCCAGCAGGTCCGGGACAGGGGACACAGATACGCAGTATTTT; CDR3 protein: CASRSGTGDTDTQYF
V gene: TRBV7-9; J gene: TRBJ2-3; clone size: .; D gene: TRBD1; CDR3 DNA: TGTGCCAGCAGCCACGAGTACGTCAGGGGGCGGACGCAGTATTTT; CDR3 protein: CASSHEYVRGRTQYF
V gene: TRBV7-2; J gene: TRBJ2-5; clone size: .; D gene: .; CDR3 DNA: TGTACCAGCAGTTTGAACACGGGAGCCGGGGAGACCCAGTACTTC; CDR3 protein: CTSSLNTGAGETQYF
V gene: TRBV5-1; J gene: TRBJ2-3; clone size: .; D gene: .; CDR3 DNA: TGCGCCAGCAGCTACCGGGGGGCGCGTACGGATACGCAGTATTTT; CDR3 protein: CASSYRGARTDTQYF
V gene: TRBV3-1; J gene: TRBJ1-5; clone size: .; D gene: .; CDR3 DNA: TGTGCCAGCAGCCAGAATACCGGGAGCGGCGTCAATCAGCCCCAGCATTTT; CDR3 protein: CASSQNTGSGVNQPQHF
V gene: TRBV29-1; J gene: TRBJ1-1; clone size: .; D gene: .; CDR3 DNA: TGCAGCGTTGTAATCCCCGCTGAAGCTTTCTTT; CDR3 protein: CSVVIPAEAFF
V gene: TRBV3-1; J gene: TRBJ1-2; clone size: .; D gene: .; CDR3 DNA: TGTGCCAGCAGCCACCCATCTGTAGGGGCTCCAGGCTATGGCTACACCTTC; CDR3 protein: CASSHPSVGAPGYGYTF
V gene: TRBV29-1; J gene: TRBJ2-7; clone size: once; D gene: .; CDR3 DNA: TGCAGCGTTGTAACCCCCCTGAACGAGCAGTACTTC; CDR3 protein: CSVVTPLNEQYF
V gene: TRBV5-1; J gene: TRBJ2-5; clone size: .; D gene: .; CDR3 DNA: TGCGCCAGCAGCCCCGGTTCGGCATCGGAGACCCAGTACTTC; CDR3 protein: CASSPGSASETQYF
V gene: TRBV7-9; J gene: TRBJ2-7; clone size: .; D gene: .; CDR3 DNA: TGTGCCAGCAGCTTGGACGTCAGGGACGAGCAGTACTTC; CDR3 protein: CASSLDVRDEQYF
V gene: TRBV6-2/TRBV6-3; J gene: TRBJ1-5; clone size: .; D gene: .; CDR3 DNA: TGTGCCAGCAGACTCCTCGGCGGTCAGCCCCAGCATTTT; CDR3 protein: CASRLLGGQPQHF
V gene: TRBV27; J gene: TRBJ2-3; clone size: many; D gene: .; CDR3 DNA: TGTGCCAGCAGTTCTACGGCTGCGGGTACGCAGTATTTT; CDR3 protein: CASSSTAAGTQYF
V gene: TRBV12-3/TRBV12-4; J gene: TRBJ2-7; clone size: .; D gene: TRBD2; CDR3 DNA: TGTGCCAGCACCACTAGCGGGAGAAATGTCGAGCAGTACTTC; CDR3 protein: CASTTSGRNVEQYF
V gene: TRBV5-4; J gene: TRBJ2-3; clone size: .; D gene: .; CDR3 DNA: TGTGCCAGCAGCTTAGGGGGGGGGACCACAGATACGCAGTATTTT; CDR3 protein: CASSLGGGTTDTQYF
V gene: TRBV4-1; J gene: TRBJ1-2; clone size: once; D gene: .; CDR3 DNA: TGCGCCAGCAGCCAAGGCGGAGGACAGCAATATGGCTACACCTTC; CDR3 protein: CASSQGGGQQYGYTF
V gene: TRBV6-5; J gene: TRBJ1-4; clone size: .; D gene: .; CDR3 DNA: TGTGCCAGCAGCCCCGTTCCCGCAACTAATGAAAAACTGTTTTTT; CDR3 protein: CASSPVPATNEKLFF
V gene: TRBV7-2; J gene: TRBJ2-1; clone size: once; D gene: .; CDR3 DNA: TGTGCCAGCAGCTTAGATGGCTCATTGGTCAATGAGCAGTTCTTC; CDR3 protein: CASSLDGSLVNEQFF
V gene: TRBV7-9; J gene: TRBJ2-7; clone size: .; D gene: .; CDR3 DNA: TGTGCCAGCAAAGTGGACCAAACTAGGGACTACGAGCAGTACTTC; CDR3 protein: CASKVDQTRDYEQYF
V gene: TRBV6-1; J gene: TRBJ1-2; clone size: once; D gene: .; CDR3 DNA: TGTGCCAGCACCCCGGTGGGACGGACTAACTATGGCTACACCTTC; CDR3 protein: CASTPVGRTNYGYTF
V gene: TRBV12-3/TRBV12-4; J gene: TRBJ2-5; clone size: .; D gene: TRBD2; CDR3 DNA: TGTGCCAGCACCTTAGGGACTAGCGGGATGCAGACCCAGTACTTC; CDR3 protein: CASTLGTSGMQTQYF
V gene: TRBV12-3/TRBV12-4; J gene: TRBJ2-1; clone size: few; D gene: .; CDR3 DNA: TGTGCCAGCAGCTCGTGGGCAGGCCCGAATGAGCAGTTCTTC; CDR3 protein: CASSSWAGPNEQFF
V gene: TRBV20-1; J gene: TRBJ1-1; clone size: many; D gene: .; CDR3 DNA: TGCAGTGCCCCTCCGGGGGGGAGTAGGGCTGAAGCTTTCTTT; CDR3 protein: CSAPPGGSRAEAFF
V gene: TRBV11-2; J gene: TRBJ2-7; clone size: few; D gene: .; CDR3 DNA: TGTGCCAGCAGCCCCACGGGGTGGCAGGGTTATAACGAGCAGTACTTC; CDR3 protein: CASSPTGWQGYNEQYF
V gene: TRBV20-1; J gene: TRBJ2-2; clone size: many; D gene: TRBD2; CDR3 DNA: TGCAGTGCTACCGACCTAGCGGCTAACACCGGGGAGCTGTTTTTT; CDR3 protein: CSATDLAANTGELFF
V gene: TRBV5-1; J gene: TRBJ2-3; clone size: many; D gene: TRBD2; CDR3 DNA: TGCGCCAGCAGCTTCGGGACTAGCGGGGGCACAGATACGCAGTATTTT; CDR3 protein: CASSFGTSGGTDTQYF
V gene: TRBV6-5; J gene: TRBJ2-1; clone size: many; D gene: .; CDR3 DNA: TGTGCCAGCAGTTTCGACAATTACAATGAGCAGTTCTTC; CDR3 protein: CASSFDNYNEQFF
V gene: TRBV20-1; J gene: TRBJ2-4; clone size: many; D gene: .; CDR3 DNA: TGCAGTGCTAGGTCCGGGAACATTCAGTACTTC; CDR3 protein: CSARSGNIQYF
V gene: TRBV5-1; J gene: TRBJ2-5; clone size: many; D gene: .; CDR3 DNA: TGCGCCAGCAGCCAAGACAACCAAGAGACCCAGTACTTC; CDR3 protein: CASSQDNQETQYF
V gene: TRBV7-9; J gene: TRBJ2-7; clone size: many; D gene: TRBD2; CDR3 DNA: TGTGCCAGCAGCTTAGGCGGCGGGACTATCGAGCAGTACTTC; CDR3 protein: CASSLGGGTIEQYF
V gene: TRBV25-1; J gene: TRBJ2-1; clone size: many; D gene: TRBD1; CDR3 DNA: TGTGCCAGCCAGGGGGCTTCCTACAATGAGCAGTTCTTC; CDR3 protein: CASQGASYNEQFF
V gene: TRBV4-1; J gene: TRBJ2-1; clone size: many; D gene: .; CDR3 DNA: TGCGCCAGCAGCCAAGTGGGGCGGTCTACTCGGGAGCAGTTCTTC; CDR3 protein: CASSQVGRSTREQFF
V gene: TRBV6-6; J gene: TRBJ2-3; clone size: many; D gene: .; CDR3 DNA: TGTGCCACCCGTTACGGGGGCGGGGGCTCCACAGATACGCAGTATTTT; CDR3 protein: CATRYGGGGSTDTQYF
V gene: TRBV18; J gene: TRBJ2-5; clone size: .; D gene: .; CDR3 DNA: TGTGCCAGCTCACCCTCTAGGACACCGAATCATCAGTACTTC; CDR3 protein: CASSPSRTPNHQYF
V gene: TRBV6-5; J gene: TRBJ1-5; clone size: .; D gene: TRBD1; CDR3 DNA: TGTGCCAGCAGTTACTCTTGGACAGGGCGTCCCCAGCATTTT; CDR3 protein: CASSYSWTGRPQHF
V gene: TRBV2; J gene: TRBJ2-7; clone size: .; D gene: .; CDR3 DNA: TGTGCCAGCAGTGAAGATATAGGAATTAACGAGCAGTACTTC; CDR3 protein: CASSEDIGINEQYF
V gene: TRBV29-1; J gene: TRBJ1-5; clone size: .; D gene: .; CDR3 DNA: TGCAGCGTCTCTTTCGGAGATGGAGGGAATCAGCCCCAGCATTTT; CDR3 protein: CSVSFGDGGNQPQHF
V gene: TRBV18; J gene: TRBJ2-5; clone size: .; D gene: TRBD1; CDR3 DNA: TGTGCCAGCTCACCAAGGACAGGGGACCCTCCTGAGCAGTACTTC; CDR3 protein: CASSPRTGDPPEQYF
V gene: TRBV5-1; J gene: TRBJ2-7; clone size: many; D gene: TRBD1; CDR3 DNA: TGCGCCAGCAGCTTGTACAGGGGGACGGAGCAGTACTTC; CDR3 protein: CASSLYRGTEQYF